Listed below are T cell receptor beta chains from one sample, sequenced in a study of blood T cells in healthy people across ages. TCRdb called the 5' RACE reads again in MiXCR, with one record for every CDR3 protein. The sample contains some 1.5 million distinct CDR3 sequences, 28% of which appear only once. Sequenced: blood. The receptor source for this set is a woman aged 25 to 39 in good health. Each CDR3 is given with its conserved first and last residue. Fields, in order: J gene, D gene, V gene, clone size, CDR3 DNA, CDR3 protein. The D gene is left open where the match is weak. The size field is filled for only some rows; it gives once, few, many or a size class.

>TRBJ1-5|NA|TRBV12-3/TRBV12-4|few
TGTGCCAGCAGTCCCCGATTAGGGGGAAATCAGCCCCAGCATTTT
CASSPRLGGNQPQHF
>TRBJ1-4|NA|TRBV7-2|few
TGTGCCAGCAGCTTATCGCCAATCAATGAAAAACTGTTTTTT
CASSLSPINEKLFF
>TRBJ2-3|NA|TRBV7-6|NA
TGTGCCAGCAGCTTGGGTGGGGCGCCGGGAATGTCGACAGATACGCAGTATTTT
CASSLGGAPGMSTDTQYF
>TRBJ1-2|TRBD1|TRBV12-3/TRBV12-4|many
TGTGCCAGCAGTCGAATACAGGGGGCCGGGGGCTACACCTTC
CASSRIQGAGGYTF
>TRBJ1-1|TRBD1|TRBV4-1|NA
TGCGCCAGCAGCCCCCCGGGACAGGGGGAGGAAGCTTTCTTT
CASSPPGQGEEAFF
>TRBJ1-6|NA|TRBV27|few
TGTGCCAGCAGTTTATCGCGGGGGGGACCTTCCGGTCATAATTCACCCCTCCACTTT
CASSLSRGGPSGHNSPLHF
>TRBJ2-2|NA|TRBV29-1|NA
TGCAGCGTTGAACCCTCTAGCGGGGAGCTGTTTTTT
CSVEPSSGELFF
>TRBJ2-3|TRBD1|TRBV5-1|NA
TGCGCCAGCAGCAGATGGACAGGGAACACAGATACGCAGTATTTT
CASSRWTGNTDTQYF
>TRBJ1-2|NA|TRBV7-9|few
TGTGCCAGCAGCCTCCTCCAGGGAGTGGAGGGCTGCACCTTC
CASSLLQGVEGCTF
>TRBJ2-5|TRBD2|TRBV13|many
TGTGCCAGCAGCCTCAGTATAGCGGGGGATCAAGAGACCCAGTACTTC
CASSLSIAGDQETQYF
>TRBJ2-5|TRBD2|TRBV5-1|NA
TGCGCCAGCCGAGGACTAGCGGGGACCCAAGAGACCCAGTACTTC
CASRGLAGTQETQYF